Listed below are T cell receptor beta chains from one sample, sequenced in a study of cytomegalovirus exposure and HLA in healthy donors. Produced via immunoSEQ multiplex PCR; TCRdb's table is partial and in-frame only. This sample has 180,000 or so clones, with roughly 77% found just once. Sequenced: PBMCs. These receptors all stem from a woman in her 30s in good health and CMV-seronegative. Each CDR3 is given with its conserved first and last residue. The D gene is left open where the match is weak. The size of a clone is reported for some rows only, either as once, few or many, or as a class for expanded clones.

d_call	v_call	j_call	clone_size	cdr3_aa	cdr3_nt
NA	TRBV5-4	TRBJ2-7	NA	CASSGRDSYEQYF	TGTGCCAGCAGCGGACGGGATTCCTACGAGCAGTACTTC
NA	TRBV10-2	TRBJ2-3	NA	CASRIWGVSPDTQYF	TGCGCCAGCAGGATATGGGGGGTATCTCCAGATACGCAGTATTTT
TRBD2	TRBV6-5	TRBJ2-2	NA	CASSYQTSGGIGELFF	TGTGCCAGCAGTTACCAGACTAGCGGGGGGATCGGGGAGCTGTTTTTT
NA	TRBV11-1	TRBJ2-7	NA	CASTSLLGGYEQYF	TGTGCCAGCACCTCTCTCCTAGGGGGATACGAGCAGTACTTC
NA	TRBV21-1	TRBJ2-7	once	CASSAREGWCEQYF	TGTGCCAGCAGCGCGAGGGAGGGATGGTGCGAGCAGTACTTC
NA	TRBV7-6	TRBJ1-2	NA	CASSSSEPGGGYGYTF	TGTGCCAGCAGCTCCTCAGAGCCCGGGGGAGGCTATGGCTACACCTTC
TRBD1	TRBV30	TRBJ2-1	NA	CAWSAGTGALFNEQFF	TGTGCCTGGAGCGCCGGGACAGGGGCCCTGTTCAATGAGCAGTTCTTC
NA	TRBV4-3	TRBJ1-1	few	CASSPRGYREAVNTEAFF	TGCGCCAGCAGCCCTAGAGGGTACAGGGAAGCGGTGAACACTGAAGCTTTCTTT
TRBD2	TRBV5-1	TRBJ2-3	NA	CASSPLLAGGLKDTQYF	TGCGCCAGCAGCCCCCTACTAGCGGGGGGACTGAAAGATACGCAGTATTTT
NA	TRBV28	TRBJ1-3	NA	CASIRDFSAGNTIYF	TGTGCCAGCATCAGGGACTTCTCTGCTGGAAACACCATATATTTT
NA	TRBV9	TRBJ2-1	NA	CASSVRLRGYSTSNEQFF	TGTGCCAGCAGCGTCCGACTCCGGGGGTATTCCACGTCGAATGAGCAGTTCTTC
TRBD1	TRBV6-1	TRBJ1-6	NA	CASRGTGGESPLHF	TGTGCCAGCAGGGGAACAGGGGGAGAATCACCCCTCCACTTT
NA	TRBV9	TRBJ1-6	NA	CASSATWGFSPLHF	TGTGCCAGCAGCGCAACATGGGGCTTTTCACCCCTCCACTTT
TRBD2	TRBV30	TRBJ2-7	few	CAWSGTSEGEQYF	TGTGCCTGGAGTGGGACTAGCGAAGGCGAGCAGTACTTC
NA	TRBV6-1	TRBJ2-4	few	CASRPDNRAKNIQYF	TGTGCCAGCAGGCCAGATAACAGGGCTAAAAACATTCAGTACTTC
NA	TRBV9	TRBJ2-1	NA	CASSVGTAYNEQFF	TGTGCCAGCAGCGTAGGAACAGCTTACAATGAGCAGTTCTTC
TRBD1	TRBV4-3	TRBJ2-3	NA	CASSQSRDSPITDTQYF	TGCGCCAGCAGCCAAAGCCGGGACAGCCCGATCACAGATACGCAGTATTTT
TRBD2	TRBV2	TRBJ2-1	once	CASSVGLAGYNEQFF	TGTGCCAGCAGTGTCGGACTAGCGGGCTACAATGAGCAGTTCTTC
NA	TRBV30	TRBJ1-6	NA	CAWVASRESPLHF	TGTGCCTGGGTGGCCTCCAGGGAATCACCCCTCCACTTT
TRBD1	TRBV5-1	TRBJ2-3	NA	CASSVGQRKADTQYF	TGCGCCAGCAGCGTGGGACAGAGGAAGGCAGATACGCAGTATTTT
TRBD1	TRBV19	TRBJ2-1	NA	CASSIAQGAWYEQFF	TGTGCCAGTAGTATTGCGCAGGGGGCTTGGTATGAGCAGTTCTTC
TRBD1	TRBV5-4	TRBJ1-2	NA	CASSPPTTGGSGYGYTF	TGTGCCAGCAGCCCCCCCACGACAGGGGGCAGTGGCTATGGCTACACCTTC
NA	TRBV30	TRBJ2-5	once	CAWSAIQETQYF	TGTGCCTGGAGTGCTATCCAAGAGACCCAGTACTTC
NA	TRBV4-2	TRBJ2-1	NA	CASSQVAGFEQFF	TGTGCCAGCAGCCAAGTCGCAGGGTTTGAGCAGTTCTTC
NA	TRBV5-1	TRBJ2-7	NA	CASSLGHRSSYEQYF	TGCGCCAGCAGCTTGGGGCACAGGTCCTCCTACGAGCAGTACTTC
NA	TRBV29-1	TRBJ1-2	NA	CSGTGGAANYGYTF	TGCAGCGGAACCGGGGGGGCAGCTAACTATGGCTACACCTTC
NA	TRBV19	TRBJ2-7	NA	CASSNSGGYEQYF	TGTGCCAGTAGTAATAGCGGCGGGTACGAGCAGTACTTC
TRBD2	TRBV19	TRBJ2-3	NA	CASRGGVSTDTQYF	TGTGCCAGTAGGGGGGGGGTTAGCACAGATACGCAGTATTTT
TRBD1	TRBV28	TRBJ2-7	NA	CASSTTGDSYEQYF	TGTGCCAGCAGTACCACAGGGGACTCCTACGAGCAGTACTTC
NA	TRBV19	TRBJ1-4	NA	CASAPYGGNTNEKLFF	TGTGCCAGTGCTCCTTACGGGGGGAATACTAATGAAAAACTGTTTTTT
NA	TRBV5-1	TRBJ2-3	NA	CASSLEGGHSTDTQYF	TGCGCCAGCAGCTTGGAGGGGGGGCACAGCACAGATACGCAGTATTTT
NA	TRBV7-2	TRBJ2-7	NA	CASSVSRDAYEQYF	TGTGCCAGCAGCGTATCCCGAGATGCCTACGAGCAGTACTTC
TRBD1	TRBV5-1	TRBJ1-5	NA	CASSQGGTSNQPQHF	TGCGCCAGCAGCCAAGGGGGCACTAGCAATCAGCCCCAGCATTTT
NA	TRBV1	TRBJ2-7	NA	CTSHDCNEQYF	TGCACCAGCCACGACTGTAACGAGCAGTACTTC
TRBD2	TRBV6-5	TRBJ2-7	NA	CASSYSSGGAYEQYF	TGTGCCAGCAGTTACTCAAGCGGGGGAGCCTACGAGCAGTACTTC
TRBD1	TRBV5-6	TRBJ2-7	NA	CASSIPGQGDEQYF	TGTGCCAGCAGCATCCCTGGACAGGGAGACGAGCAGTACTTC
NA	TRBV5-4	TRBJ1-1	NA	CASSTTGRAAEAFF	TGTGCCAGCAGCACGACAGGCAGGGCCGCTGAAGCTTTCTTT
TRBD1	TRBV19	TRBJ1-4	few	CASSLSTGQVSQKLFF	TGTGCCAGTAGTCTTTCTACCGGACAGGTCTCGCAAAAACTGTTTTTT
NA	TRBV30	TRBJ1-6	NA	CACSRKGAYNSPLHF	TGTGCCTGCTCTCGAAAGGGGGCCTATAATTCACCCCTCCACTTT
TRBD1	TRBV6-5	TRBJ1-2	NA	CASSYLNARGHGYTF	TGTGCCAGCAGTTACCTCAACGCCAGGGGGCACGGCTACACCTTC
NA	TRBV5-1	TRBJ1-1	NA	CASSLTTLQQGVEAFF	TGCGCCAGCAGCTTAACGACATTACAACAGGGTGTTGAAGCTTTCTTT
NA	TRBV6-1	TRBJ1-5	NA	CASSEVLGRGLQPQHF	TGTGCCAGCAGTGAAGTTTTGGGCAGAGGGCTTCAGCCCCAGCATTTT
NA	TRBV15	TRBJ2-4	NA	CATSRPQGDSRLAKNIQYF	TGTGCCACCAGCAGACCCCAGGGCGACAGTCGTTTAGCCAAAAACATTCAGTACTTC
NA	TRBV11-2	TRBJ1-1	NA	CASSLFQGIGAEAFF	TGTGCCAGCAGCTTATTCCAGGGGATTGGCGCTGAAGCTTTCTTT
NA	TRBV10-1	TRBJ2-2	NA	CASSSTGNTGELFF	TGCGCCAGCAGTTCAACAGGGAACACCGGGGAGCTGTTTTTT
TRBD1	TRBV2	TRBJ2-5	once	CASSAGTGVETQYF	TGTGCCAGCAGTGCCGGGACAGGGGTTGAGACCCAGTACTTC
TRBD2	TRBV19	TRBJ2-1	NA	CASSHGLAGAPGDEQFF	TGTGCCAGTAGTCACGGACTAGCGGGGGCTCCCGGGGATGAGCAGTTCTTC
NA	TRBV29-1	TRBJ1-5	NA	CSVEYRDGQPQHF	TGCAGCGTTGAATACAGGGATGGCCAGCCCCAGCATTTT
NA	TRBV4-1	TRBJ1-1	NA	CASSQDRQGLAEAFF	TGCGCCAGCAGCCAAGATAGGCAGGGGTTAGCTGAAGCTTTCTTT
NA	TRBV29-1	TRBJ1-1	NA	CSVGPRHRRDTEAFF	TGCAGCGTTGGCCCGCGTCATCGGAGGGACACTGAAGCTTTCTTT
TRBD1	TRBV6-8	TRBJ1-1	few	CASKPDRDRAFF	TGTGCCAGCAAACCTGACAGGGATCGAGCTTTCTTT
NA	TRBV21-1	TRBJ2-3	NA	CASSKESDRLFTDTQYF	TGTGCCAGCAGCAAAGAGAGTGACAGGCTCTTCACAGATACGCAGTATTTT
NA	TRBV21-1	TRBJ1-1	NA	CASSLGKALNTEAFF	TGTGCCAGCAGCCTTGGTAAAGCCCTGAACACTGAAGCTTTCTTT
TRBD1	TRBV2	TRBJ1-4	NA	CASSERTGVEKLFF	TGTGCCAGCAGTGAGCGGACAGGGGTTGAAAAACTGTTTTTT
TRBD1	TRBV6-1	TRBJ2-7	NA	CASSETGGSYEQYF	TGTGCCAGCAGTGAGACAGGGGGCTCCTACGAGCAGTACTTC
TRBD1	TRBV6-5	TRBJ1-2	NA	CASSYGGTGSNYGYTF	TGTGCCAGCAGTTATGGAGGGACAGGGTCTAACTATGGCTACACCTTC
TRBD2	TRBV18	TRBJ2-7	once	CASSRGGGGSYEQYF	TGTGCCAGCTCACGAGGAGGCGGGGGCTCCTACGAGCAGTACTTC
TRBD2	TRBV15	TRBJ2-3	NA	CATSRLAGGPSDTQYF	TGTGCCACCTCCCGACTAGCGGGGGGCCCTTCAGATACGCAGTATTTT
NA	TRBV30	TRBJ1-3	NA	CAWTPPNSGNTIYF	TGTGCCTGGACCCCCCCTAACTCTGGAAACACCATATATTTT
NA	TRBV27	TRBJ2-2	NA	CASGRAGGAGTGELFF	TGTGCCAGCGGGAGGGCAGGGGGCGCTGGCACCGGGGAGCTGTTTTTT